This T cell receptor (beta chain) is from a study of cytomegalovirus exposure and HLA in healthy donors. The germline V gene encodes CDR1 SGHNT and CDR2 YENEEA. CDR3 length: 13 residues. V gave up 0 bases and J gave up 10 bases, with 7 bases separating them. The PCR ran on 60 Vbeta and 13 Jbeta primers. Sequencing was performed with immunoSEQ multiplex PCR; in TCRdb, only in-frame clones are kept and a portion is missing. This sample has some 220,000 clones, with approximately 80% found just once. Note on this clone: Its specificity is not known.

Study-wide results and limits: A later analysis appeared to link common viral pathogens to several of the most significant clusters. Among TCR beta chains, those listed as cytomegalovirus-associated numbered over 150.

Sequencing input: PBMCs. This rearrangement joins TRBV11-3 to TRBJ1-6; no firm D call. This receptor was taken from a middle-aged woman in good health and CMV-seronegative. In nucleotides, the CDR3 is TGTGCCAGCAGCTTAGATCAGAGGTCACCCCTCCACTTT. Residues: CASSLDQRSPLHF.